This T cell receptor (beta chain) came from a study of long-term antiretroviral therapy in people with HIV. The assay, immunoSEQ v3.0, was run at survey level. Sequencing used immunoSEQ multiplex PCR; TCRdb keeps in-frame clones, though not all of them. The sample records more than 15,000 clones, roughly 96% being singletons. This clone was seen only once. The United States was where all participants with HIV were treated. The samples comprised about 1-10 million cryopreserved PBMC ahead of DNA extraction. Sequenced material: unsorted PBMCs, taken less than 13 years after starting antiretroviral therapy. The sequence was collected from a man younger than 40 with HIV.

CDR3 amino acids: CASSIQMGAEAFF. The CDR3, as DNA: TGTGCCAGCAGCATCCAAATGGGGGCTGAAGCTTTCTTT. The rearrangement links TRBV11-2 to TRBJ1-1, with D perhaps matching TRBD1 (5 bases). The ends were cut back, 5 bases at V and 6 bases at J, with 13 bases in the middle. The CDR3 consists of 13 residues. CDR1 and CDR2 (germline): SGHAT, FQNNGV.